This entry lists 28 T cell receptor beta chains sequenced from one sample in a study of TIL therapy for anti-PD-1-resistant metastatic lung cancer. The libraries were made with immunoSEQ v3. Clones were read by immunoSEQ multiplex PCR, and TCRdb kept only the in-frame ones, dropping some. Of tens of thousands of clones listed, 80% to 90% were seen once; the top ten hold approximately 5.1%. Time point here: pre-treatment sample, taken before nivolumab and TIL therapy. Sample: blood, taken at baseline. The source is a person aged 25 to 85 with non-small cell lung cancer.

The genes are TRBV5-1 and TRBJ2-3; no firm D call. The germline CDR1 and CDR2 sequences are SGHRS and YFSETQ. The V and J ends lost 2 bases and 0 bases respectively, with 7 bases between them. The CDR3 runs 14 residues. The CDR3 DNA reads TGCGCCAGCAGCTTTAGCCATAGCACAGATACGCAGTATTTT. Its protein product is CASSFSHSTDTQYF. Full variable domain (outside the CDR3, taken from reference TRBV5-1 and TRBJ2-3): KAGVTQTPRYLIKTRGQQVTLSCSPISGHRSVSWYQQTPGQGLQFLFEYFSETQRNKGNFPGRFSGRQFSNSRSEMNVSTLELGDSALYLCASSFSHSTDTQYFGPGTRLTVL.

The chain links TRBV10-3 to TRBJ2-7; D may be TRBD1 or TRBD2 (5 bases each). In germline, CDR1 is ENHRY, CDR2 SYGVKD. This CDR3 comprises 12 residues. Trimming stripped 7 bases from V and 5 bases from J, with 12 bases between. DNA of the CDR3: TGTGCCATCACCCCCGGGACCCACGAGCAGTACTTC. It encodes CAITPGTHEQYF.

The chain combines TRBV6-5 with TRBJ1-2; tentative D call: TRBD1 (6 bases). The CDR3 sequence is 13 residues long. Germline CDR1 MNHEY, CDR2 SVGAGI. Trimming cost V 6 bases and J 3 bases, with 11 bases left between them. DNA for the CDR3: TGTGCCAGCAGCCACCGGACAGACTATGGCTACACCTTC. Protein sequence: CASSHRTDYGYTF.

This sequence joins TRBV28 and TRBJ2-1; 7 nucleotides line up with TRBD1. Trimming at V came to 0 bases and at J to 7 bases, leaving 6 bases not matched to a gene. The germline V gene has CDR1 MDHEN and CDR2 SYDVKM. The CDR3 contains 15 residues. CDR3 coding DNA: TGTGCCAGCAGTTTATGGGGGACAGCGTGGAATGAGCAGTTCTTC. It yields the protein CASSLWGTAWNEQFF.

For the CDR3, the DNA is TGTGCCAGCAGCTTGACTAGCGTTCAGGGGCGGGAGCAGTACTTC. Translating gives CASSLTSVQGREQYF. The chain is built from TRBV11-2 and TRBJ2-7; 8 positions agree with TRBD2. With V trimmed by 3 bases and J by 7 bases, 11 bases remained unmatched. Germline CDR1 and CDR2: SGHAT and FQNNGV. The CDR3 runs to 15 residues.

DNA of the CDR3: TGTGCCAGCAGCTTGTCAGGGGGAAACACCGGGGAGCTGTTTTTT. Protein product: CASSLSGGNTGELFF. The V call is TRBV5-5, the J call TRBJ2-2; 7 nucleotides align to TRBD1. CDR1 and CDR2 from the germline V gene are SGHKS and YYEKEE (reference sequence). Trimming removed 1 base from V and 2 bases from J; junction bases left unmatched: 2. The length of the CDR3 is 15 residues.

The CDR3 nucleotides read TGTGCCAGCACCTCAGGGACATTCCTCTCTGGGGCCAACGTCCTGACTTTC. Its protein is CASTSGTFLSGANVLTF. The V and J genes are TRBV5-8 and TRBJ2-6; D is possibly TRBD1 (6 bases). Germline V gene lookup returns CDR1 SGHTS and CDR2 YDEGEE. V was trimmed by 6 bases and J by 0 bases, leaving 16 bases between them. The CDR3 runs to 17 residues.

This chain uses TRBV28 with TRBJ1-5, with a weak D call TRBD1 (5 bases). Trimming left V 2 bases short and J 4 bases short, with 12 bases between. The CDR3 has 15 amino acids. Germline loops: CDR1 MDHEN, CDR2 SYDVKM. CDR3 residues: CASSLARGGNQPQHF. The CDR3 region has the DNA TGTGCCAGCAGTTTAGCTAGGGGAGGGAATCAGCCCCAGCATTTT.

A remark on this clone: A read error may produce the germline difference seen at one junction end. The rearrangement links TRBV3-1 (or the pseudogene TRBV3-2) to TRBJ2-1, with a weak D call TRBD1 (6 bases). The germline V gene has CDR1 LGHDT and CDR2 YNNKEL (reference sequence). This CDR3 has 13 residues. CDR3 nucleotide sequence: TGTGCCAGCTGCCAGGGGTCGAACAATGAGCAGTTCTTC. This sequence encodes CASCQGSNNEQFF.

The chain joins TRBV14 to TRBJ2-3; 8 nucleotides agree with TRBD1. Germline CDR1 is SGHDN and CDR2 is FVKESK. The CDR3 consists of 16 residues. Unmatched junction bases numbered 9, after V lost 4 bases and J lost 3 bases. Here the CDR3 DNA reads TGTGCCAGCAGCCTGGACAGGGTGATTGTGACAGATACGCAGTATTTT. It translates to CASSLDRVIVTDTQYF.

This rearrangement joins TRBV20-1 to TRBJ2-1; D remains ambiguous. Germline V CDR1 and CDR2: DFQATT, SNEGSKA (reference sequence). The CDR3 is 10 residues long. Trimming removed 6 bases from V and 7 bases from J, with 7 bases in between. CDR3 in DNA: TGCAGTGCCCTAAGAAATGAGCAGTTCTTC. Its protein is CSALRNEQFF.

This chain joins TRBV19 and TRBJ1-1; D may be TRBD1 (6 bases). The CDR3 length is 14 residues. Trimming took off 6 bases at V and 1 base at J, with 12 bases between the two ends. Germline V gene sequence: CDR1 LNHDA, CDR2 SQIVND (reference sequence). The CDR3 loop is CASSQGGGNTEAFF. In nucleotides, the CDR3 is TGTGCCAGTAGCCAAGGGGGGGGGAACACTGAAGCTTTCTTT. Supplemented by reference TRBV19 and TRBJ1-1, the full variable domain reads DGGITQSPKYLFRKEGQNVTLSCEQNLNHDAMYWYRQDPGQGLRLIYYSQIVNDFQKGDIAEGYSVSREKKESFPLTVTSAQKNPTAFYLCASSQGGGNTEAFFGQGTRLTVV.

The V call is TRBV27, the J call TRBJ2-7, with TRBD1 as a possible D gene (6 bases). The CDR3 runs to 14 residues. Trimming pared 5 bases from V and 7 bases from J, leaving 18 bases between. Germline CDR1 reads MNHEY; CDR2 reads SMNVEV (reference sequence). CDR3 sequence reads: CASSLPDRPWEQYF. The CDR3 DNA is TGTGCCAGCAGTCTACCCGACAGGCCGTGGGAGCAGTACTTC.

The CDR3 reads CASSLPGAYQETQYF. CDR3 bases: TGCGCCAGCAGCTTGCCAGGGGCGTACCAAGAGACCCAGTACTTC. The V call is TRBV5-1, the J call TRBJ2-5; TRBD1 might be the D (6 bases). Germline loops: CDR1 SGHRS, CDR2 YFSETQ. This CDR3 region has 15 residues. The V gene lost 1 base and the J gene lost 0 bases, with 10 bases spanning the gap.

The J gene is TRBJ1-4, the V gene TRBV11-2, with a tentative D call TRBD1 (6 bases). Per the germline V gene, CDR1 is SGHAT and CDR2 is FQNNGV. The CDR3 length is 15 residues. V shed 1 base and J shed 7 bases, with 13 bases lying between them. The CDR3 protein is CASSLVTGRSEKLFF. CDR3 nucleotides: TGTGCCAGCAGCTTAGTTACAGGGCGATCTGAAAAACTGTTTTTT.

The chain is built from TRBV11-2 and TRBJ1-1; 7 bases are shared with TRBD1. Looked up from germline, CDR1 is SGHAT and CDR2 is FQNNGV. CDR3 length equals 18 residues. With 0 bases clipped from V and 1 base from J, the junction kept 11 bases outside the gene matches. The CDR3: CASSLEGGTAHRNTEAFF. The CDR3, as DNA: TGTGCCAGCAGCTTAGAAGGCGGGACAGCGCACCGGAACACTGAAGCTTTCTTT.

The rearrangement uses TRBV3-1 (or the pseudogene TRBV3-2) and TRBJ2-1; 10 nucleotides match TRBD1. Germline CDR1 is LGHDT and CDR2 is YNNKEL (reference sequence). CDR3 size: 15 residues. V dropped 1 base and J dropped 9; count of bases not matched to a gene: 6. The CDR3 DNA reads as TGTGCCAGCAGCCAAGGAGGGACAGGGGTTGGTGAGCAGTTCTTC. Amino acid sequence: CASSQGGTGVGEQFF.

The chain is built from TRBV5-1 and TRBJ1-2; D remains unclear. The germline V and J ends were trimmed by 0 bases and 5 bases, with 8 bases remaining between them. The length of the CDR3 is 13 residues. From germline, CDR1 is SGHRS and CDR2 YFSETQ. The CDR3 protein is CASSLGSQYGYTF. In DNA form, the CDR3 reads TGCGCCAGCAGCTTGGGCTCACAGTATGGCTACACCTTC.

CDR3 residues: CASSQASTGQGLSYEQYF. In DNA form, the CDR3 reads TGTGCCAGCTCACAGGCATCGACGGGACAGGGTCTTTCCTACGAGCAGTACTTC. This rearrangement joins TRBV18 to TRBJ2-7, with 9 positions matching TRBD1. The length of the CDR3 is 18 residues. Germline V CDR1 and CDR2: KGHSH, LQKENI. V lost 4 bases to trimming and J lost 1 base; unmatched junction nucleotides: 14.

The chain is built from TRBV19 and TRBJ1-5, with D perhaps TRBD1 (5 bases). This CDR3 is 15 amino acids long. The ends were cut back, 3 bases at V and 4 bases at J, with 13 bases in the middle. Germline V gives CDR1 LNHDA, CDR2 SQIVND (reference sequence). The DNA of the CDR3 is TGTGCCAGTAGTATGTGGGGGAGGGATAATCAGCCCCAGCATTTT. Its protein product is CASSMWGRDNQPQHF.

CDR3 DNA: TGTGCCAGCAATTTTGGCGGGATCCGACCGGACATTCAGTACTTC. It encodes CASNFGGIRPDIQYF. J is TRBJ2-4 and V is TRBV28; possible D gene TRBD2, 6 bases. The CDR3 contains 15 residues. Germline loops: CDR1 MDHEN, CDR2 SYDVKM. The V end lost 7 bases, the J end lost 8 bases, and 21 bases lay between the germline ends.

The chain recombines TRBV5-6 with TRBJ1-5; 9 bases are shared with TRBD1. The CDR3 covers 14 residues. V lost 4 bases and J lost 6; bases outside the gene matches: 5. Germline assignment: CDR1 SGHDT and CDR2 YYEEEE. The CDR3 here is CASSRGTGSQPQHF. In DNA form, the CDR3 reads TGTGCCAGCAGCCGTGGGACAGGGAGTCAGCCCCAGCATTTT.

V gene TRBV7-9 combines with J gene TRBJ2-3; D might be TRBD1 (6 bases). V was shortened by 4 bases and J by 3 bases, with 20 bases between the two germline ends. The CDR3 consists of 17 residues. In germline, CDR1 is SEHNR, CDR2 FQNEAQ (reference sequence). The CDR3, as DNA: TGTGCCAGCAGCTCTAGGCCCGGGACAAACTTTACAGATACGCAGTATTTT. Amino acids: CASSSRPGTNFTDTQYF.

This rearrangement joins TRBV7-9 to TRBJ2-7; 10 nucleotides line up with TRBD2. There are 15 residues in the CDR3. Per germline, CDR1 SEHNR and CDR2 FQNEAQ (reference sequence). J lost 6 bases, V lost 4 bases, and 9 bases had no gene match. CDR3 residues: CASSSLAGVFSEQYF. The CDR3 DNA sequence: TGTGCCAGCAGCTCCCTAGCGGGAGTTTTTAGCGAGCAGTACTTC.

V usage is TRBV6-5 and J usage is TRBJ2-7; possibly TRBD1 or TRBD2 for D (5 bases each). The V end lost 0 bases, the J end lost 6 bases, and 12 bases lay between the germline ends. The CDR3 length is 14 residues. Germline V gene lookup returns CDR1 MNHEY and CDR2 SVGAGI. In DNA form, the CDR3 reads TGTGCCAGCAGTTACTCAGTCGGGGCCCCCGAGCAGTACTTC. Translated: CASSYSVGAPEQYF.

This chain joins TRBV15 and TRBJ1-1; tentative D call: TRBD1 (6 bases). V was shortened by 0 bases and J by 1 base, with 9 bases between the two germline ends. CDR3 length: 15 residues. Germline loops: CDR1 LNHNV, CDR2 YYDKDF (reference sequence). The CDR3 spells CATSRDGGQNTEAFF. In DNA, the CDR3 is TGTGCCACCAGCAGAGATGGGGGGCAGAACACTGAAGCTTTCTTT.

The V gene is TRBV28, the J gene TRBJ1-2; 8 nucleotides align to TRBD1. The CDR3 contains 14 residues. CDR1 and CDR2 from the germline V gene are MDHEN and SYDVKM. The V segment lost 10 bases and the J segment 7 bases; nucleotides outside the gene matches: 14. The CDR3 loop is CAILRDRLSSGYTF. The CDR3 bases are TGTGCCATACTCAGGGACAGGCTCTCATCTGGCTACACCTTC.

This clone was observed a few times. This chain links TRBV7-9 with TRBJ1-1, with D possibly being TRBD1 (5 bases). CDR1 and CDR2 from the germline V gene are SEHNR and FQNEAQ (reference sequence). The CDR3 sequence is 13 residues long. Trimming cost V 4 bases and J 11 bases, with 17 bases left between them. The CDR3 loop is CASSSPLGGAAFF. The CDR3 nucleotides read TGTGCCAGCAGCTCCCCTTTGGGGGGAGCGGCTTTCTTT.